This T cell receptor (beta chain) was sequenced during a study of blood T cell repertoires in COVID-19. Here immunoSEQ multiplex PCR was the method, and the copy in TCRdb shows in-frame clones only, minus some. This repertoire shows more than 250,000 clones, approximately 85% found once; its top ten account for roughly 2.3%. The trim removed 2 bases at V and 6 bases at J, leaving 14 bases unmatched. Germline V gene sequence: CDR1 SGHAT, CDR2 FQNNGV. CDR3 length: 17 residues. Recovered status in Cohort 3 required two negative PCRs, clearance, or symptom resolution. The rearrangement uses TRBV11-2 and TRBJ2-7; TRBD1 matches at 9 bases. Sequenced sample: PBMCs or T cells enriched from blood (not recorded which). This sequence was found in a man younger than 45 who had recovered from COVID-19. The CDR3 reads CASSLLNPGQGLPEQYF. DNA of the CDR3: TGTGCCAGCAGCTTACTCAATCCGGGACAGGGACTTCCCGAGCAGTACTTC.